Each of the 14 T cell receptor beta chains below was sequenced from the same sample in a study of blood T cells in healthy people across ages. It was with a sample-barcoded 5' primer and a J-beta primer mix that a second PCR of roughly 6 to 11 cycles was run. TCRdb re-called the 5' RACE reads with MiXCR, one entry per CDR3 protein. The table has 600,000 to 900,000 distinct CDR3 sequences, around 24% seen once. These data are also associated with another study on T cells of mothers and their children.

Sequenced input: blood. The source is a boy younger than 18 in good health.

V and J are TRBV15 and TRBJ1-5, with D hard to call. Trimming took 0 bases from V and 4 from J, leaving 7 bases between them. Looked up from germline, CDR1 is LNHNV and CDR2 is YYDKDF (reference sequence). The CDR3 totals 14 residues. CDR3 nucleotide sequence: TGTGCCACCAGCAGAGATTCAGAGAATCAGCCCCAGCATTTT. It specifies CATSRDSENQPQHF.

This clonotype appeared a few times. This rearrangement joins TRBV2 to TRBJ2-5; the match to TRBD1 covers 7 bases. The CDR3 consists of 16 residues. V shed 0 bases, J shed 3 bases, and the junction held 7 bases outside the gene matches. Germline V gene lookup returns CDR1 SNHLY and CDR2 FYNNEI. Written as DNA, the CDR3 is TGTGCCAGCAGTGAAGCGCTTCCGGGACAGAAAGAGACCCAGTACTTC. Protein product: CASSEALPGQKETQYF.

CDR3 region: CASSFWEGRATQYF. CDR3 nucleotide sequence: TGTGCCAGCAGTTTTTGGGAGGGGAGGGCGACCCAGTACTTC. The chain uses TRBV6-6 and TRBJ2-5; TRBD2 agrees at 7 bases. Trimming removed 4 bases from V and 7 bases from J; junction bases left unmatched: 9. The CDR3 runs 14 residues. Germline CDR1 is MNHNY and CDR2 is SVGAGI (reference sequence).

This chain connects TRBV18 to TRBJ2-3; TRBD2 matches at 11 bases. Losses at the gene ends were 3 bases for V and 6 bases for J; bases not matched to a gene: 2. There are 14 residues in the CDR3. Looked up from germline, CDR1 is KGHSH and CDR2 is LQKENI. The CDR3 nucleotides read TGTGCCAGCTCACCGGGACTAGCGGAGGATACGCAGTATTTT. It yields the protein CASSPGLAEDTQYF.

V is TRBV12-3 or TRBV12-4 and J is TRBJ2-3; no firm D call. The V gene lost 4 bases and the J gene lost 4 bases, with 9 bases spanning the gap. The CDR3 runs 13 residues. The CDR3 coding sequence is TGTGCCAGCAGTTACCCGGGCTCAGATACGCAGTATTTT. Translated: CASSYPGSDTQYF.

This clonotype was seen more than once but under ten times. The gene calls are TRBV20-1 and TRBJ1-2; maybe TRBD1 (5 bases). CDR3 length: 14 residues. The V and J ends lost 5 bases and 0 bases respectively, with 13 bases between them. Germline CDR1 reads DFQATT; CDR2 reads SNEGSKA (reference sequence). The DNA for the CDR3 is TGCAGTGCTGACGAGGGGTCCGCTAACTATGGCTACACCTTC. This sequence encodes CSADEGSANYGYTF.

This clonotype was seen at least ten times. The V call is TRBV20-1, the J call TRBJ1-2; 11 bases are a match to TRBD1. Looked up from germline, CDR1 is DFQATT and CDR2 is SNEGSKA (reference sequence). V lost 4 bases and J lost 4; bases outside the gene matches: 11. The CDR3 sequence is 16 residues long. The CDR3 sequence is CSATGTGGQGGYGYTF. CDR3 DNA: TGCAGTGCTACCGGGACAGGGGGTCAGGGGGGCTATGGCTACACCTTC.

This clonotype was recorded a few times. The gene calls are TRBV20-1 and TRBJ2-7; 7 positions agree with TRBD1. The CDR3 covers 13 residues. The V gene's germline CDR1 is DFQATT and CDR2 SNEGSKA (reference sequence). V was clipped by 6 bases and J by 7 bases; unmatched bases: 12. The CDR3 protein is CSATRDRAGEQYF. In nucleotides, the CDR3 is TGCAGTGCCACCAGAGACAGGGCTGGAGAGCAGTACTTC.

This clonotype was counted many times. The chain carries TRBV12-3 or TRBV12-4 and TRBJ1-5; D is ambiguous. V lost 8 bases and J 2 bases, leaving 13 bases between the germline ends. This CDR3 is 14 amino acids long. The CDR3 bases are TGTGCCAGCGGATATCTGGACGGCAATCAGCCCCAGCATTTT. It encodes CASGYLDGNQPQHF.

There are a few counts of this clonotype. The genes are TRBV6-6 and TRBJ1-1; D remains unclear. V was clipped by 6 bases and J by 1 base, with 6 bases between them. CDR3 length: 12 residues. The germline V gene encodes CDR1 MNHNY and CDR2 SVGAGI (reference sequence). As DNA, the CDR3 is TGTGCCAGCAGAGAACAGAACACTGAAGCTTTCTTT. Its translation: CASREQNTEAFF.

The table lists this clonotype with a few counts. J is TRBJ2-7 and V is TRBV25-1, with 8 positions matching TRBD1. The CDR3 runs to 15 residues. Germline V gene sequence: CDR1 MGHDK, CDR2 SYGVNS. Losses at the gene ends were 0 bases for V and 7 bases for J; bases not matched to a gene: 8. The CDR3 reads CASSEYSTGAREQYF. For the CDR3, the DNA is TGTGCCAGCAGTGAATACTCGACAGGGGCCCGGGAGCAGTACTTC.

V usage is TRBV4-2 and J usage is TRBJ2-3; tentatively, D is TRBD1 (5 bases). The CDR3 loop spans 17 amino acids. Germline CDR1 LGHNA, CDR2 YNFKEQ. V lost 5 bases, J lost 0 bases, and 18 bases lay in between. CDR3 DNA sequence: TGTGCCAGCAGCTTTGAGTGGGGCCTGTACAGCACAGATACGCAGTATTTT. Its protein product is CASSFEWGLYSTDTQYF.

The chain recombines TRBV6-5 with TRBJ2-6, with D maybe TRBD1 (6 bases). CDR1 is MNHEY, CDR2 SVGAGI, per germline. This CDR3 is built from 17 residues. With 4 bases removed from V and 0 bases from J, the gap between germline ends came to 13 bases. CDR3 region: CASSSLQGNSGANVLTF. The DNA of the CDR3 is TGTGCCAGCAGTTCGTTACAGGGTAACTCTGGGGCCAACGTCCTGACTTTC.

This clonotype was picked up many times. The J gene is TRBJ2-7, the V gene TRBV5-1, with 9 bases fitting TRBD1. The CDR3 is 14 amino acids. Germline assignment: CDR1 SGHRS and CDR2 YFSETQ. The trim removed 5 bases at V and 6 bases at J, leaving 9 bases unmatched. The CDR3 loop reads CASSSTGTGSEQYF. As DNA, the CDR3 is TGCGCCAGCAGTTCGACCGGGACAGGGAGCGAGCAGTACTTC.